Here is one TCR beta chain with its context. Its cognate antigen has yet to be identified. Base qualities are not provided; no much larger clone lies one nucleotide away. This entry comes from a study of CD4 T cells in lung cancer (dated by TCRdb to about 2019). In terms of the full investigation: To find responses to candidate mutation-encoded neoepitopes, the study screened blood T cells from NSCLC patients and isolated neoantigen-specific CD4+ T-cell clones and TCRs. Aged 60 to 69 when blood was donated, the resected patients, most of whom were former smokers, had either lung adenocarcinoma or squamous cell carcinoma. Treatments the patients had received before donating blood included platinum chemotherapy, and some of the patients were given nivolumab or pembrolizumab. Tumor and non-adjacent lung tissue came from a few patients undergoing curative-intent resections for stage I-III non-small cell lung cancer. Deep sequencing of TCRB was used to follow the frequency of neoantigen-specific clonotypes in tumor resections, non-adjacent lung and cultured T-cell products. Here is what the overall study found, with its caveats: Some blood-derived responses might reflect in vitro priming of naive T cells or cross-reactivity rather than memory responses to the cancer.

Library generation was performed with the immunoSEQ multiplex PCR assay. DNA was isolated with Qiagen DNeasy or QIAamp micro DNA kits and TCRB sequenced with the Adaptive Biotechnology human TCRB sequencing kit. An Illumina MiSeq was used to sequence the TCRB libraries. Under the source paper's analysis protocol: TCRB sequence data were analyzed using the kit provider's software, and tumor enrichment of clonotype templates was assessed with Fisher's exact test. Held by TCRdb, this immuneACCESS table contains in-frame sequences only and omits some clones. Under half of the omission traces to an unresolved V gene where checked; the cause of the rest is unknown. Clone size and the V and J calls come from that table; the DNA yielded D and trimming. The sample includes roughly 4,600 clones, with 74% observed a single time. The biggest ten clones account for 15% to 20% of the sample. The CDR3 numbers 13 residues from cysteine through phenylalanine. The entry retains the CDR3 DNA only, 39 bases that are in frame from base 1. The germline V gene (reference sequence) specifies GTSNPN as CDR1 and SVGIG as CDR2. V loses 3 bases at its end and J loses 6 bases; junction bases beyond the gene matches: 2.

The origin of this receptor is a man between 60 and 75 years old with non-small cell lung cancer. The sequencing sample was made of lung tumor tissue. The chain links TRBV30 with TRBJ1-5; 10 nucleotides in the junction match TRBD1. The DNA sequence is given as TGTGCCTGGAGCGGGACAGGGGTTCAGCCCCAGCATTTT. Its amino acids are CAWSGTGVQPQHF.